The clone carrying this TCR beta chain showed up just a few times. The antigen remains unidentified. At one of its ends the junction is not consistent with the germline gene, which may arise from a read error. These data are taken from a study of CD4 T cells in relation to SARS-CoV-2 and coronaviruses. Study findings and constraints: Crossreactivity was assessed only for spike protein, not other viral proteins.

CDR1 and CDR2 (germline): SGHTA, FQGNSA. CDR3 length: 12 residues. Unexposed donor CD4+ T cells date from 2011-2018, before the COVID-19 pandemic. CD4+ T cells were isolated from the cells after around 10 days of culture. Testing used SARS-CoV-2 S/N and four cold-coronavirus spikes on unexposed-donor CD4+ T cells, cells permitting. Sequenced by immunoSEQ multiplex PCR; TCRdb stores in-frame clones only, minus some. The table shows 20,000 or so clones, with around 77% occurring only once. The chain employs TRBV7-2 and TRBJ2-7; D is possibly TRBD1 or TRBD2 (6 bases each). This sequence originates from a human donor in good health. Sequenced material: CD4+ T cells from PBMCs, cultured in vitro. This chain's CDR3 is CASSLEGRGRNF. The DNA of the CDR3 is TGTGCCAGCAGCTTAGAGGGTCGGGGGCGGAACTTC.